Below, 8 T cell receptor beta chains from the same sample are listed, as sequenced in a study of STAT5B mutations in CD4+ large granular lymphocyte leukemia (dated by TCRdb to about 2022). The library was generated by the immunoSEQ multiplex PCR assay. TCRdb mirrors the immuneACCESS table, restricted to in-frame sequences. Some clones are absent from its copies; in checked studies, under half trace to an unresolved V gene, and the reason for the others is unknown. The sample table records under 55,000 clones; around 86% of these occur just once. The top ten clones comprise about 2.8% of the sample. The sequenced material came from CD4+ T cells from blood buffy coats. These receptors were obtained from a human donor in good health.

J is TRBJ2-3 and V is TRBV6-5; possibly TRBD1 for D (6 bases). Germline values: CDR1 MNHEY, CDR2 SVGAGI. The CDR3 spans 15 residues. Trimming shortened V by 6 bases and J by 4 bases, and 17 bases separated the two germline ends. The CDR3 loop is CASSPQGPGPDTQYF. DNA for the CDR3: TGTGCCAGCAGCCCACAGGGTCCGGGGCCAGATACGCAGTATTTT.

The V and J genes are TRBV29-1 and TRBJ1-2, with unresolved D. Germline V gene lookup returns CDR1 SQVTM and CDR2 ANQGSEA. Trimming stripped 4 bases from V and 3 bases from J, with 6 bases between. The CDR3 is made up of 11 amino acids. This chain's CDR3 is CSVGTDYGYTF. The DNA for the CDR3 is TGCAGCGTTGGGACGGACTATGGCTACACCTTC. The full variable domain, its missing parts supplied by reference TRBV29-1 and TRBJ1-2, is SAVISQKPSRDICQRGTSLTIQCQVDSQVTMMFWYRQQPGQSLTLIATANQGSEATYESGFVIDKFPISRPNLTFSTLTVSNMSPEDSSIYLCSVGTDYGYTFGSGTRLTVV.

Here the CDR3 DNA reads TGTGCCAGCAGCTTAACAGCGGGAGCCTGGGACGACGAGCAGTACTTC. This encodes CASSLTAGAWDDEQYF. The J gene is TRBJ2-7, the V gene TRBV11-1; the match to TRBD2 covers 8 bases. Losses at the gene ends were 2 bases for V and 5 bases for J; bases not matched to a gene: 11. CDR1 SGHAT and CDR2 FQDESV come from the germline V gene (reference sequence). The CDR3 length is 16 residues.

V and J are TRBV2 and TRBJ2-1, with D maybe TRBD1 (6 bases). The CDR3 has 15 residues. V lost 5 bases and J lost 7, with 18 bases in between. CDR1 and CDR2 (germline): SNHLY, FYNNEI. In nucleotides, the CDR3 is TGTGCCAGCAGTCGGGAACAGGGAGTGGGGAATGAGCAGTTCTTC. Encoded protein: CASSREQGVGNEQFF.

This chain connects TRBV2 to TRBJ2-5; TRBD2 agrees at 8 bases. CDR1 and CDR2 (germline): SNHLY, FYNNEI. CDR3 size: 14 residues. V was clipped by 5 bases and J by 6 bases; unmatched bases: 8. CDR3 residues: CASSPQSGRKTQYF. CDR3 DNA: TGTGCCAGCAGTCCCCAGAGCGGGAGAAAGACCCAGTACTTC.

The chain carries TRBV30 and TRBJ2-1, with TRBD2 as a possible D gene (6 bases). V was cut by 4 bases and J by 6 bases, with 10 bases left in between. The CDR3 covers 12 residues. Germline values: CDR1 GTSNPN, CDR2 SVGIG (reference sequence). For the CDR3, the DNA is TGTGCCTGGAAGCGGGTGGGCAATGAGCAGTTCTTC. This codes for CAWKRVGNEQFF.

V and J are TRBV4-2 and TRBJ1-1, with 7 positions matching TRBD1. The CDR3 runs to 17 residues. Trimming removed 4 bases from V and 4 bases from J; junction bases left unmatched: 15. The germline gives CDR1 LGHNA, CDR2 YNFKEQ. The DNA of the CDR3 is TGTGCCAGCAGCCGCCGATCGGGACAGTATAGTCTCACTGAAGCTTTCTTT. Translated, it gives CASSRRSGQYSLTEAFF.

V usage is TRBV7-2 and J usage is TRBJ2-1; 12 nucleotides match TRBD2. Looked up from germline, CDR1 is SGHTA and CDR2 is FQGNSA. The CDR3 runs 14 residues. V was pared by 5 bases and J by 8 bases, with 4 bases of the junction left unmatched. The DNA for the CDR3 is TGTGCCAGCAGCCGGACTAGCGGGGCCGATGAGCAGTTCTTC. This translates into CASSRTSGADEQFF.